This T cell receptor (beta chain) was documented in a study of early T cells in non-severe SARS-CoV-2 infection. Whole-study context: Bulk RNA taken from unsorted whole blood was sequenced, leaving chains unpaired.

The V end was cut by 5 bases, the J end by 1 base, with 14 bases between. This CDR3 is 15 amino acids long. Germline CDR1 is SEHNR and CDR2 is FQNEAQ (reference sequence). Study results and limitations: Matching against VDJdb likely underestimated virus-specific expansions, favoring anti-spike CD8.

This clonotype was observed a handful of times. The antigen remains undetermined. The protocol attached unique molecular identifiers to individual cDNA molecules. MiXCR, applied by TCRdb to the 5' RACE reads, yields one record per CDR3 protein. The repertoire holds tens of thousands of distinct CDR3 sequences, with 4% to 5.5% as singletons. This TCR was recovered from an adult who was a healthcare worker with PCR-confirmed SARS-CoV-2 infection or an uninfected control (not recorded which). This chain links TRBV7-9 with TRBJ1-1; TRBD1 might be the D (6 bases). Sequenced input: whole blood. CDR3 protein: CASSPRGGPNTEAFF. The CDR3 coding sequence is TGTGCCAGCAGCCCTAGGGGGGGTCCGAACACTGAAGCTTTCTTT.